Listed below are T cell receptor beta chains from one sample, sequenced in a study of blood T cell repertoires in COVID-19. TCRdb's table, derived via immunoSEQ multiplex PCR, lists solely in-frame clones and lacks some. The sample includes about 210,000 clones, around 80% of them seen just once. Sequenced material: peripheral blood. The receptor set was obtained from a woman in her fifties or sixties with COVID-19, enrolled during active disease. The CDR3 runs from the conserved cysteine through the conserved F or W. D genes are given only for firm matches. Size values are once, few and many counts, or a class for expanded clones, and some rows have none.

>TRBV5-4|TRBJ2-3|.|.
CASSPQVPSRGTDTQYF
TGTGCCAGCAGCCCTCAGGTCCCAAGTCGGGGGACAGATACGCAGTATTTT
>TRBV5-6|TRBJ2-1|.|.
CASSLFSVNEQFF
TGTGCCAGCAGCTTGTTCAGTGTCAATGAGCAGTTCTTC
>TRBV6-6|TRBJ2-1|.|TRBD2
CASSQTLIGGRTNEQFF
TGTGCCAGCAGTCAGACCCTTATTGGCGGGAGAACAAATGAGCAGTTCTTC
>TRBV18|TRBJ1-4|.|.
CASSPNPDRNEKLFF
TGTGCCAGCTCGCCGAACCCTGACAGAAATGAAAAACTGTTTTTT
>TRBV6-5|TRBJ2-3|.|.
CASSLAGAADTQYF
TGTGCCAGCAGTCTGGCGGGGGCGGCAGATACGCAGTATTTT
>TRBV11-2|TRBJ2-1|.|.
CASSFSGTYNEQFF
TGTGCCAGCAGCTTTAGCGGTACTTACAATGAGCAGTTCTTC
>TRBV3-1/TRBV3-2|TRBJ2-7|.|.
CASSQGPVEGYEQYF
TGTGCCAGCAGCCAAGGTCCGGTTGAGGGTTACGAGCAGTACTTC
>TRBV7-9|TRBJ1-5|once|.
CASSFGTLAFNQPQHF
TGTGCCAGCAGCTTCGGGACACTGGCCTTTAATCAGCCCCAGCATTTT
>TRBV19|TRBJ1-2|.|TRBD1
CASSPGQARASWGYTF
TGTGCCAGTAGTCCAGGACAGGCACGGGCGTCGTGGGGCTACACCTTC
>TRBV30|TRBJ1-6|.|TRBD1
CAWSEGRGGARNSPLHF
TGTGCCTGGAGTGAGGGGAGAGGGGGCGCGCGGAATTCACCCCTCCACTTT
>TRBV5-1|TRBJ1-2|few|TRBD1
CASSLQSGQAHYGYTF
TGCGCCAGCAGCTTGCAGTCCGGACAGGCTCACTATGGCTACACCTTC
>TRBV5-1|TRBJ2-5|.|.
CASSLALDSLETQYF
TGCGCCAGCAGCTTGGCCCTGGACAGCTTAGAGACCCAGTACTTC
>TRBV6-6|TRBJ2-5|.|TRBD1
CASSYSTGGGETQYF
TGTGCCAGCAGTTACTCGACAGGGGGGGGAGAGACCCAGTACTTC
>TRBV29-1|TRBJ1-2|.|.
CSVDRGGYTF
TGCAGCGTTGACAGGGGTGGCTACACCTTC
>TRBV25-1|TRBJ1-2|.|.
CASSEGQRVYGYTF
TGTGCCAGCAGTGAAGGACAAAGGGTATATGGCTACACCTTC
>TRBV7-8|TRBJ2-3|.|.
CASRLRGRIDTQYF
TGTGCCAGCCGACTCCGGGGAAGGATCGATACGCAGTATTTT
>TRBV5-1|TRBJ1-4|few|TRBD1
CASSWEPGQNEKLFF
TGCGCCAGCAGCTGGGAACCGGGACAGAATGAAAAACTGTTTTTT
>TRBV12-5|TRBJ2-5|.|TRBD1
CASAYRGETQYF
TGTGCTAGTGCCTACAGGGGCGAGACCCAGTACTTC
>TRBV4-2|TRBJ1-2|.|.
CASSQSNVGYTF
TGTGCCAGCAGCCAATCCAATGTCGGCTACACCTTC
>TRBV28|TRBJ1-2|.|.
CASTNRAGYGYTF
TGTGCCAGCACGAACAGGGCTGGCTATGGCTACACCTTC
>TRBV4-3|TRBJ2-2|.|TRBD2
CASSQDRSAGGVTGELFF
TGCGCCAGCAGCCAAGATCGTTCGGCGGGAGGGGTAACCGGGGAGCTGTTTTTT
>TRBV4-2|TRBJ2-2|few|TRBD1
CASSQDVQGADGELFF
TGTGCCAGCAGCCAAGATGTGCAGGGGGCGGACGGGGAGCTGTTTTTT
>TRBV7-3|TRBJ1-1|.|.
CASSWTRTTEAFF
TGTGCCAGCAGCTGGACTCGAACCACTGAAGCTTTCTTT
>TRBV7-9|TRBJ1-6|.|.
CASSPQGLRDSPLHF
TGTGCCAGCAGCCCCCAGGGGCTTAGGGATTCACCCCTCCACTTT
>TRBV6-6|TRBJ1-5|once|.
CASSYPTGNSNQPQHF
TGTGCCAGCAGTTACCCCACAGGGAATAGCAATCAGCCCCAGCATTTT
>TRBV7-3|TRBJ1-2|.|.
CASSAGTNYGYTF
TGTGCCAGCAGCGCCGGGACAAACTATGGCTACACCTTC
>TRBV25-1|TRBJ2-1|few|TRBD1
CASSYRGDEQFF
TGTGCCAGCAGTTACAGGGGCGATGAGCAGTTCTTC
>TRBV5-4|TRBJ2-5|.|.
CASSKEKEQETQYF
TGTGCCAGCAGCAAGGAAAAGGAGCAAGAGACCCAGTACTTC
>TRBV7-9|TRBJ1-4|.|.
CASSLQGQATNEKLFF
TGTGCCAGCAGCTTACAGGGGCAGGCAACTAATGAAAAACTGTTTTTT
>TRBV5-4|TRBJ1-2|.|TRBD1
CASSPRPGQGENGYTF
TGTGCCAGCAGCCCTCGACCCGGACAGGGGGAAAATGGCTACACCTTC
>TRBV3-1/TRBV3-2|TRBJ2-5|once|TRBD2
CASSLGLAGRKETQYF
TGTGCCAGCAGCCTTGGACTAGCGGGAAGAAAAGAGACCCAGTACTTC
>TRBV4-2|TRBJ2-2|many|.
CASSQDNAGELFF
TGTGCCAGCAGCCAAGATAATGCCGGGGAGCTGTTTTTT
>TRBV24-1|TRBJ2-1|few|.
CATSGGGWNWFF
TGTGCCACCAGTGGGGGGGGCTGGAACTGGTTCTTC
>TRBV27|TRBJ1-5|.|TRBD1
CASSQQGSWGNQPQHF
TGTGCCAGCAGCCAACAGGGGAGCTGGGGCAATCAGCCCCAGCATTTT
>TRBV6-5|TRBJ1-2|.|TRBD1
CASSPNLSRGLTF
TGTGCCAGCAGCCCCAATTTGAGCAGGGGGCTCACCTTC
>TRBV6-5|TRBJ1-2|.|TRBD1
CASIPTGRGYGYTF
TGTGCCAGCATCCCGACAGGGAGAGGCTATGGCTACACCTTC
>TRBV10-3|TRBJ2-5|.|.
CATSDSQETQYF
TGTGCCACCTCGGACAGCCAAGAGACCCAGTACTTC
>TRBV28|TRBJ1-3|few|.
CASMTWRMGSGNTIYF
TGTGCCAGCATGACCTGGCGGATGGGCTCTGGAAACACCATATATTTT
>TRBV4-3|TRBJ2-7|.|TRBD1
CASSQDRVNYEQYF
TGCGCCAGCAGTCAGGACAGGGTAAACTACGAGCAGTACTTC
>TRBV28|TRBJ1-4|.|.
CASSILGTPNEKLFF
TGTGCCAGCAGTATACTGGGGACACCTAATGAAAAACTGTTTTTT
>TRBV9|TRBJ2-1|.|.
CASSRMVGRPTYNEQFF
TGTGCCAGCAGTCGTATGGTAGGGAGGCCCACCTACAATGAGCAGTTCTTC
>TRBV7-9|TRBJ1-4|.|.
CASSPTVATNEKLFF
TGTGCCAGCAGCCCCACGGTAGCAACTAATGAAAAACTGTTTTTT